This TCR beta chain was sequenced in a study of T-cell memory formation after mild COVID-19. Study results and limitations: Still unconfirmed is whether the second-wave clones peaking on day 37 recognized SARS-CoV-2.

This clonotype was detected only a few times. Its antigen is unidentified. After removal of 8 bases from V and 2 bases from J, the junction contained 10 bases not matched to a gene. This CDR3 is built from 15 residues. Germline CDR1 reads SQVTM; CDR2 reads ANQGSEA. 5'RACE with constant-segment primers yielded barcoded, UMI-tagged TCR alpha and TCR beta cDNA libraries. MiXCR, applied by TCRdb to the 5' RACE reads, yields one record per CDR3 protein. This table holds 190,000 or so distinct CDR3 sequences, over 20% found once. Sequenced input: PBMCs or a T cell subset sorted from them (not recorded which). This TCR was recovered from an adult woman who had mild COVID-19 (a few samples of this study predate the infection). Cell type and time point are not known. This chain uses TRBV29-1 with TRBJ2-3; TRBD1 matches at 10 bases. DNA of the CDR3: TGCAGCTTCCACCCGGGACAGGGGAACACAGATACGCAGTATTTT. Protein sequence: CSFHPGQGNTDTQYF.